This T cell receptor (beta chain) was sequenced in a study of cytomegalovirus exposure and HLA in healthy donors (dated 2017 in TCRdb). In the study overall: An earlier analysis of roughly 610 of the donors reported about 280 Gb of sequence data and 90 million to 120 million unique TCR beta sequences obtained from around 190 million T cells. An earlier analysis of fewer than 700 of the donors applied high-throughput TCR beta sequencing to assess whether each TCR beta V gene segment acted as functional or pseudogenic. Alongside the repertoire data, information on donor age, sex, ethnicity and CMV serostatus was compiled. Of the 300 to 500 genotyped donors, less than 85% were placed in the genetic ancestry cluster associated with self-reported Caucasian donors. About 280 gigabases of sequencing data and 70 million to 95 million unique TCR sequences made up an early release that covered about 640 HLA-typed donors. Genome-wide SNP genotypes for about three fifths of the roughly 700 donors were used in a later genetic analysis, which treated that subset as a discovery cohort. Rather than using new phenotypic data, the later analysis identified candidate immune exposures from TCR beta sequences and from how often those sequences occurred across donors. The study profiled the T cell repertoires of 500 to 800 subjects by immunosequencing and related them to cytomegalovirus serostatus. Besides the first cohort of 550 to 750 subjects, a separate validation cohort made up of 120 or so different subjects was used. Four to six DR-DQ haplotypes were handled as single units for association and clustering, since linkage in the cohort was strong. Both class I and class II loci were covered by HLA typing, at four-digit resolution. Every discovery cohort repertoire had been produced on one sequencing platform. Among roughly 400 genotyped donors of the cohort, an average of around 240,000 unique TCR beta nucleotide sequences were sequenced per donor, approximately 20% of them non-productive. The aim of the study was to test whether cataloging public T cell receptors could identify signatures of past pathogen exposure. In a later analysis, previously published TCR beta repertoires from more than 500 donors were re-analyzed and high-resolution HLA genotyping was added so that TCR occurrence patterns could be studied. The number of typed donors differed by locus: about 629-640 for A, B, C, DRB1 and DQB1; 522 for DQA1; 606 for DPA1; and about 470 for DPB1. The study combined high-throughput TCR immunosequencing, statistical association of individual TCRs with disease status, and machine learning to predict cytomegalovirus infection status. What the research found in general, with its limitations: CMV serostatus was the only immune exposure information available for the cohort. It was suggested by the authors that the approach could potentially be generalized to other disease states and immunological phenotypes. A cluster of highly shared sequence variants was judged likely to be a technical artifact of the sequencing pipeline. In an earlier analysis of under 600 of the donors, most TCR beta V segments were observed in productive rearrangements about 87% or about 30% of the time, broadly matching IMGT annotations. A further reported finding was that TCR beta sequences accurately predicted the HLA-A and HLA-B alleles for most subjects in the first cohort. Compared with the approximately 710-donor mean, donors in an Asian-associated ancestry cluster had fewer N-insertions in productive TCRs, according to a later genetic analysis. A few of the identified cytomegalovirus-associated TCR beta chains were confirmed in vitro to be specific for cytomegalovirus antigens. In a later analysis, HLA-associated TCR beta chains were found to be more clonally expanded and to have lower generation probabilities than equally common non-associated chains. Because some donors lacked HLA typing at each locus, the association tests relied only on the typed subset. The 87-base-pair reads could not distinguish some IMGT-functional V segments, including TRBV6-2 and TRBV6-3, so those segments were excluded. When HLA alleles, especially DR and DQ, strongly co-occurred, TCR associations were difficult to assign to individual alleles. In a later analysis, TCR association rates were found to vary across HLA loci, with the most associated TCRs seen for DRB1 alleles and the fewest for HLA-C alleles. Several of the top co-occurrence clusters appeared to be linked to parvovirus B19, influenza, CMV and Epstein-Barr virus, according to a later analysis. In the study, 164 TCR beta chains were listed as associated with cytomegalovirus. At a false discovery rate of 0.05, a later analysis linked under 20,000 TCR beta sequences to specific HLA alleles. Because counts were too low, roughly 18 rarely observed V segments, including chromosome 9 orphons, were left out of the earlier analysis of 587 of the donors. Linkage disequilibrium might explain the correlated functional status among segregating V segments, but an unknown experimental factor could not be excluded. A later genetic analysis associated a missense DCLRE1C variant with V-gene and J-gene trimming of TCR beta chains, and an independent cohort replicated the association. The cohort was sequenced for TCR beta chains only, and without alpha or paired-chain data the features that could be detected were limited. Most TCR sequences were observed very rarely across donors, whereas some public TCRs were present in many individuals. Cytomegalovirus status was reported to be diagnosed by the classifier with high specificity and sensitivity in both the original and validation cohorts. Most CMV-associated TCR beta chains appeared to be HLA-restricted in a later analysis, and the HLA associations seemed to be driven largely by CMV exposure. Roughly uniform sequencing depth across donors was assumed in presence/absence analyses, although this assumption may not hold.

Library prep was done by the immunoSEQ multiplex PCR assay. A mixture of 60 forward primers for TCR Vbeta segments and 13 reverse primers for TCR Jbeta segments was used in the multiplex PCR. The CDR3 region of rearranged TCR beta genes was amplified from genomic DNA by a multiplex PCR assay. The amplified TCR beta libraries were sequenced on the Illumina HiSeq System as 87-base-pair reads. For the original study's pipeline: In a later analysis, roughly 80 million unique TCR beta chains were counted across the approximately 620 repertoires, and roughly 11 million of these chains were shared by at least two donors. Raw reads were error-corrected and collapsed into unique sequences by a nearest-neighbor algorithm in which closely related sequences were merged to remove PCR and sequencing errors. V, D and J gene segments were assigned by aligning CDR3 sequences to IMGT reference sequences. For a sequence to be retained, a match of at least six nucleotides to both a V gene segment and a J gene segment was required. A rearrangement counted as productive if the CDR3 had no stop codons and remained in frame with V and J, and every other rearrangement counted as non-productive. Following IMGT convention, CDR3 was defined as the stretch from the second conserved V-encoded cysteine to the conserved J-encoded phenylalanine. The earlier analysis of some 540 of the donors excluded any sequence lacking an unambiguous match to a single V gene segment. An earlier analysis of several hundred of the donors classified V segments as functional when productive rearrangements were above 56.7% and as segregating when the standard deviation between donors was above 5%. A statistical classification framework was built for diagnosing cytomegalovirus status from the catalog of TCR beta chain sequences. In a later analysis, V and J genes were assigned by comparing TCR nucleotide sequences against IMGT/GENE-DB human TR gene sequences. A later analysis assigned CDR3 sequences and most-parsimonious VDJ recombination scenarios with the TCRdist pipeline. In a later analysis, each TCR beta chain was defined by its CDR3 amino acid sequence together with its V-gene family, and reads without a unique V-gene family were excluded. In a later analysis, around 600 highly shared, low-generation-probability nucleotide sequences were removed to address suspected cross-contamination and a sequencing artifact. For each public chain, a later analysis derived a clonal expansion index from normalized ranks of inferred template counts within each repertoire. A later analysis computed generation probabilities with a VDJ recombination model fitted to out-of-frame rearrangements, and checked the results against IGoR. A later analysis scored TCR-TCR, TCR-HLA and TCR-CMV co-occurrence with hypergeometric tests, applying a repertoire-size bias correction to TCR pairs. False discovery rates were estimated in a later analysis by permuting HLA or CMV assignments 20 times. A later analysis grouped co-occurring TCRs with DBSCAN, adding TCRdist sequence similarity when clustering within HLA-allele-positive subsets. For co-occurrence clustering, repertoires with fewer than 30,000 or more than 120,000 public chains were excluded, along with five repertoires with anomalous nucleotide sharing. As stored in TCRdb, this immuneACCESS dataset retains in-frame rearrangements with V and J assigned. A fraction of the clones does not appear; measured against another copy, unresolved V genes explain less than half of the discrepancy, and the remainder lacks a known reason. The V and J calls and clone size are taken from that table; D and trimming were inferred from the DNA. Here the sample has about 120,000 clones; 74% occur a single time. The ten largest account for 2% to 2.5% of the sample.

Notes on this clone: Its recognized antigen is unknown. The input lacks base qualities; no much larger clone sits a single base away.

V trim: 3 bases; J trim: 6 bases; unmatched bases: 9. CDR3 length: 14 amino acids, cysteine to phenylalanine. The entry retains the CDR3 DNA only, 42 bases that are in frame from base 1. CDR1 SGDLS and CDR2 YYNGEE were looked up in the germline V gene. In total, 630 or so healthy bone marrow donors made up the cohort. All cohort members were sampled while nominally healthy, although unrecorded immune exposures were likely present. Of the 650 to 750 cohort members, approximately 300 had positive CMV serostatus and approximately 400 had negative CMV serostatus, and CMV serostatus was not recorded for the donor. Each donor provided a peripheral blood sample, and peripheral blood mononuclear cells were used for TCR beta sequencing. Genomic DNA extraction from the blood cell samples was performed with the Qiagen DNeasy Blood Extraction Kit.

Sequencing used PBMCs. The source is a human donor in good health. The rearranged segments are TRBV9 and TRBJ2-7; 7 central bases correspond to TRBD1. The DNA is as follows: TGTGCCAGCAGCGCAAGACAGGGCCCGGGCGAGCAGTACTTC. The resulting protein is CASSARQGPGEQYF.